The present entry profiles one T cell receptor beta chain with its context. Its antigen remains unknown. MiXCR was run by TCRdb on the 5' RACE reads, yielding one entry per CDR3 protein. The sample carries roughly 57,000 distinct CDR3 sequences, roughly 7.7% recorded once. Specified time point: longitudinal time-point 3. Stored at -80 C, 2 million PBMCs were the source of the unsorted libraries. This sample was taken from a study of neurological immune-mediated disorders. Overall study results and limits: Private repertoires in all groups were suggested by the absence of shared CDR3 amino acid sequences among expanded clones across subjects.

The CDR3 has 14 amino acids. CDR1 and CDR2 (germline): SGHTA, FQGNSA. Germline trimming cut 0 bases from V and 4 bases from J; bases unmatched to any gene: 3. The sequencing input was PBMCs. The chain employs TRBV7-2 and TRBJ2-7; 7 positions match TRBD1. The receptor's source is a woman aged 40 to 49 in good health. This chain's CDR3 is CASSLAGTAYEQYF. The DNA of the CDR3 is TGTGCCAGCAGCTTAGCCGGGACAGCTTACGAGCAGTACTTC.